One and the same sample provided the 9 T cell receptor beta chains below, sequenced in a study of post-analysis software for immune sequencing data (dated by TCRdb to between 2014 and 2017). Study-wide conclusions, independent of this receptor: Significantly higher frequencies in patients than in controls were found for a handful of TRBV segments, including TRBV5-6, TRBV5-1 and TRBV20-1.

For these receptors, no antigen is known. Library prep was done by PCR. Sequencing used an Illumina HiSeq 2500. Unique molecular identifiers were incorporated into TCR beta cDNA libraries to reduce PCR and sequencing biases. TCRdb redid the processing of the public reads, applying fastp at Q25 and MiXCR, and retained in-frame beta chains. Every distinct CDR3 protein forms one entry, paired with its most common genes and DNA. The sample records roughly 400,000 distinct CDR3 sequences, less than 40% of which are singletons. The ten largest clones capture about 8% of the sample. The sample was blood. The receptors derive from a girl aged 2-10 years with multiple sclerosis.

The chain links TRBV29-1 to TRBJ2-2, with 7 nucleotides matching TRBD2. The V segment lost 6 bases and the J segment 3 bases; nucleotides outside the gene matches: 4. CDR1 and CDR2 from the germline V gene are SQVTM and ANQGSEA. The CDR3 contains 13 residues. The CDR3 DNA reads TGCAGCGTGGGGGGAGGGGACACCGGGGAGCTGTTTTTT. It codes for CSVGGGDTGELFF.

The chain couples TRBV5-8 to TRBJ1-1; maybe TRBD1 (6 bases). CDR3 length equals 15 residues. From germline, CDR1 is SGHTS and CDR2 YDEGEE. V lost 4 bases to trimming and J lost 3 bases, with 16 bases between them. The CDR3: CASSRFGNRDTEAFF. In nucleotides, the CDR3 is TGTGCCAGCAGCCGCTTTGGAAACAGGGACACTGAAGCTTTCTTT.

This clonotype was counted between two and nine times. V is TRBV6-4 and J is TRBJ1-2, with D possibly TRBD1 on 5 matching bases. Germline V gene lookup returns CDR1 MRHNA and CDR2 SNTAGT. This CDR3 spans 15 amino acids. The V end lost 0 bases, the J end lost 4 bases, and 12 bases lay between the germline ends. This CDR3 is CASSDSPGRGYGYTF. The CDR3, as DNA: TGTGCCAGCAGTGACTCGCCGGGGCGCGGCTATGGCTACACCTTC.

The V and J genes are TRBV10-2 and TRBJ1-5; unclear D gene. V lost 2 bases and J lost 2, with 4 bases in between. The CDR3 is 13 amino acids. CDR1 WSHSY and CDR2 SAAADI come from the germline V gene. CDR3 amino acids: CASSEGRNQPQHF. CDR3 nucleotides: TGCGCCAGCAGTGAGGGACGCAATCAGCCCCAGCATTTT.

The V call is TRBV4-2, the J call TRBJ1-6; D is uncertain. The germline V gene encodes CDR1 LGHNA and CDR2 YNFKEQ. The length of the CDR3 is 16 residues. Trimming pared 0 bases from V and 15 bases from J, leaving 21 bases between. The CDR3 sequence is CASSQDFPIFGDLLHF. The CDR3 nucleotides are TGTGCCAGCAGCCAAGATTTCCCCATCTTTGGAGATCTCCTCCACTTT.

The sample holds a few counts of this clonotype. The V gene is TRBV7-8, the J gene TRBJ2-3; no reliable D call. Trimming pared 5 bases from V and 0 bases from J, leaving 9 bases between. CDR3 length: 14 amino acids. Looked up from germline, CDR1 is SGHVS and CDR2 is FQNEAQ. The CDR3 is CASSTGLSTDTQYF. The CDR3 nucleotides are TGTGCCAGCAGCACTGGTCTAAGCACAGATACGCAGTATTTT.

The sample holds a few counts of this clonotype. This sequence joins TRBV7-2 and TRBJ2-4; 7 bases map to TRBD2. V gave up 3 bases and J gave up 3 bases; unmatched junction bases: 5. The CDR3 has 15 residues. The germline CDR1 and CDR2 sequences are SGHTA and FQGNSA. CDR3 residues: CASSFCGRHKNIQYF. Written as DNA, the CDR3 is TGTGCCAGCAGCTTTTGCGGGAGACACAAAAACATTCAGTACTTC.

V gene TRBV2 combines with J gene TRBJ2-1; D not resolved. This CDR3 has 14 amino acids. Germline loops: CDR1 SNHLY, CDR2 FYNNEI. Trimming removed 0 bases from V and 13 bases from J, with 16 bases in between. CDR3 nucleotides: TGTGCCAGCAGTGAAGCGCAGGTTTTGGAGACCCAGTTCTTC. This translates into CASSEAQVLETQFF.

This clonotype was seen more than once but under ten times. Sequence at one end of the junction differs from germline and may be a read error. J is TRBJ1-5 and V is TRBV6-2 or TRBV6-3; D unclear. Per the germline V gene, CDR1 is MNHEY and CDR2 is SVGEGT. The CDR3 is 13 amino acids. CDR3 sequence: CVSSSPSNQPQHF. In DNA, the CDR3 is TGTGTCAGCAGTTCCCCCAGTAATCAGCCCCAGCATTTT.